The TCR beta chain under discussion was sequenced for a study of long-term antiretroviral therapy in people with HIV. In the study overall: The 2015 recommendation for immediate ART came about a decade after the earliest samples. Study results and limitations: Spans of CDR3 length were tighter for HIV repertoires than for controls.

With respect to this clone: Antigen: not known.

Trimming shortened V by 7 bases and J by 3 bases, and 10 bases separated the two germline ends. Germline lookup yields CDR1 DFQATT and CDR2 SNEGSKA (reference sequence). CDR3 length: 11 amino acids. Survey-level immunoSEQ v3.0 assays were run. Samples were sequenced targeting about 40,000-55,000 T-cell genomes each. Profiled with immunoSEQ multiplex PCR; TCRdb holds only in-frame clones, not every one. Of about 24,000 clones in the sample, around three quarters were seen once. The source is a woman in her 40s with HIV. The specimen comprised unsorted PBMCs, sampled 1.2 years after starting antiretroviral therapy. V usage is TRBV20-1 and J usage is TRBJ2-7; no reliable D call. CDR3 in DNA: TGCAGTGGCCTAGACATCTACGAGCAGTACTTC. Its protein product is CSGLDIYEQYF.